The next 20 T cell receptor beta chains were all read from a single sample in a study of cytomegalovirus exposure and HLA in healthy donors. The primer mix had 60 Vbeta and 13 Jbeta primers. Produced via immunoSEQ multiplex PCR; TCRdb's table is partial and in-frame only. Seen here are over 100,000 clones, approximately 70% observed once, and the top ten hold 0.85% to 0.9%. Sequenced input: PBMCs. Receptors were obtained from a woman in her 30s in good health and CMV-seronegative.

V gene TRBV7-8 combines with J gene TRBJ1-1; 11 bases match TRBD1. Germline V gene lookup returns CDR1 SGHVS and CDR2 FQNEAQ. V lost 5 bases to trimming and J lost 10 bases; unmatched junction nucleotides: 3. The CDR3 runs 12 residues. In DNA form, the CDR3 reads TGTGCCAGCAGCATGGACAGGGGGCCAGCTTTCTTT. It translates to CASSMDRGPAFF.

This chain joins TRBV29-1 and TRBJ2-1; 7 nucleotides line up with TRBD1. This CDR3 has 13 amino acids. V dropped 7 bases and J dropped 7; count of bases not matched to a gene: 10. CDR1 and CDR2 from the germline V gene are SQVTM and ANQGSEA. The CDR3 sequence is CSADRDLPNEQFF. The CDR3 DNA sequence: TGCAGCGCAGACAGGGACCTTCCTAATGAGCAGTTCTTC.

The chain combines TRBV10-1 with TRBJ1-5; tentatively, D is TRBD1 (5 bases). The CDR3 runs to 15 residues. Deletions cut 0 bases from V and 4 bases from J, with 10 bases between. Germline V gene sequence: CDR1 WNHNN, CDR2 SYGVQD (reference sequence). The CDR3 is CASSESKGDNQPQHF. DNA of the CDR3: TGCGCCAGCAGTGAGTCGAAAGGGGATAATCAGCCCCAGCATTTT.

The rearrangement uses TRBV5-8 and TRBJ1-4, with D perhaps TRBD1 (5 bases). The CDR3 contains 18 residues. Trimming stripped 2 bases from V and 4 bases from J, with 21 bases between. Per germline, CDR1 SGHTS and CDR2 YDEGEE. The CDR3 DNA sequence: TGTGCCAGCAGCTTAAACAGGAACAGTTATTCATATAATGAAAAACTGTTTTTT. Protein sequence: CASSLNRNSYSYNEKLFF.

This clone was seen more than once but under ten times. The rearrangement uses TRBV5-8 and TRBJ1-1, with D perhaps matching TRBD1 (6 bases). V gave up 3 bases and J gave up 1 base, with 19 bases separating them. The germline V gene has CDR1 SGHTS and CDR2 YDEGEE. This CDR3 region has 17 residues. CDR3 nucleotides: TGTGCCAGCAGCTCGTTGACAGGATCCAGTACGAACACTGAAGCTTTCTTT. Amino acids: CASSSLTGSSTNTEAFF.

V and J are TRBV5-1 and TRBJ2-1, with TRBD2 identical over 8 bases. In germline, CDR1 is SGHRS, CDR2 YFSETQ. CDR3 length: 17 amino acids. With 0 bases clipped from V and 4 bases from J, the junction kept 9 bases outside the gene matches. In DNA, the CDR3 is TGCGCCAGCAGCTTGGGCGGTAGCGGGACTTTTTACAATGAGCAGTTCTTC. Amino acids: CASSLGGSGTFYNEQFF.

CDR3 DNA sequence: TGTGCCAGCAGCGTAGAGGGGCACCACTCTGGAAACACCATATATTTT. This encodes CASSVEGHHSGNTIYF. V and J are TRBV9 and TRBJ1-3; D is perhaps TRBD1 (5 bases). The CDR3 length is 16 residues. Germline V gene lookup returns CDR1 SGDLS and CDR2 YYNGEE. The V end was cut by 0 bases, the J end by 0 bases, with 10 bases between. The whole variable domain, filled in from reference TRBV9 and TRBJ1-3, reads DSGVTQTPKHLITATGQRVTLRCSPRSGDLSVYWYQQSLDQGLQFLIQYYNGEERAKGNILERFSAQQFPDLHSELNLSSLELGDSALYFCASSVEGHHSGNTIYFGEGSWLTVV.

This clone appeared once. The V call is TRBV2, the J call TRBJ1-1; TRBD1 agrees at 7 bases. The CDR3 runs to 16 residues. From germline, CDR1 is SNHLY and CDR2 FYNNEI. V was clipped by 4 bases and J by 0 bases; unmatched bases: 8. CDR3 bases: TGTGCCAGCAGTGTCCTCCCCGGGACAGTGAACACTGAAGCTTTCTTT. It is translated as CASSVLPGTVNTEAFF. Based on the CDR3 plus reference TRBV2 and TRBJ1-1, the full variable domain is EPEVTQTPSHQVTQMGQEVILRCVPISNHLYFYWYRQILGQKVEFLVSFYNNEISEKSEIFDDQFSVERPDGSNFTLKIRSTKLEDSAMYFCASSVLPGTVNTEAFFGQGTRLTVV.

This clone has just a few counts. The rearrangement uses TRBV6-1 and TRBJ2-2; TRBD2 matches 10 bases. Looked up from germline, CDR1 is MNHNS and CDR2 is SASEGT. V trimming: 3 bases; J trimming: 5 bases; junction bases outside the gene matches: 6. The length of the CDR3 is 16 residues. The CDR3 is CASSDGVAGGTGELFF. In DNA form, the CDR3 reads TGTGCCAGCAGTGACGGGGTAGCGGGAGGTACCGGGGAGCTGTTTTTT.

This chain links TRBV5-1 with TRBJ2-3; 7 bases fit TRBD1. With 5 bases clipped from V and 2 bases from J, the junction kept 5 bases outside the gene matches. The CDR3 has 14 residues. Per germline, CDR1 SGHRS and CDR2 YFSETQ. The CDR3 spells CASSMGQFTDTQYF. For the CDR3, the DNA is TGCGCCAGCAGTATGGGACAGTTCACAGATACGCAGTATTTT.

The chain couples TRBV11-2 to TRBJ1-1; 9 nucleotides align to TRBD1. The junction had 7 bases not matched to a gene; V was cut back by 5 bases and J by 3 bases. The CDR3 spans 15 residues. CDR1 and CDR2 (germline): SGHAT, FQNNGV. CDR3 protein: CASSTYRGLDTEAFF. The CDR3 region has the DNA TGTGCCAGCAGCACCTACAGGGGGCTAGACACTGAAGCTTTCTTT.

This chain links TRBV4-2 with TRBJ2-2, with 7 positions matching TRBD1. Germline V gene data show CDR1 as LGHNA and CDR2 as YNFKEQ. This CDR3 has 17 residues. The V and J ends lost 7 bases and 2 bases, in that order; junction bases with no gene match: 13. For the CDR3, the DNA is TGTGCCAGCACCCCTCGTGGGACAGCCATTAACACCGGGGAGCTGTTTTTT. It codes for CASTPRGTAINTGELFF.

The V call is TRBV30, the J call TRBJ1-3; no firm D call. Germline V gene sequence: CDR1 GTSNPN, CDR2 SVGIG (reference sequence). The CDR3 has 17 amino acids. Trimming cost V 7 bases and J 4 bases, with 26 bases left between them. DNA for the CDR3: TGTGCCTCTACCCCGGGGTCCAATTTGCGATCAGGAAACACCATATATTTT. It translates to CASTPGSNLRSGNTIYF.

The chain combines TRBV7-6 with TRBJ2-7; 7 bases are shared with TRBD1. The V gene's germline CDR1 is SGHVS and CDR2 FNYEAQ. There are 14 residues in the CDR3. The J segment lost 4 bases and the V segment lost 3 bases, leaving 6 bases of the junction unmatched. CDR3 DNA: TGTGCCAGCAGCTTGACGGGACAGAATTACGAGCAGTACTTC. Its protein is CASSLTGQNYEQYF.

The V gene is TRBV29-1, the J gene TRBJ1-1; 9 bases map to TRBD1. The V gene end was trimmed by 7 bases and the J gene end by 6 bases; junction bases not matched to a gene: 9. This CDR3 is built from 13 residues. Germline CDR1 SQVTM, CDR2 ANQGSEA. The CDR3 here is CSARTGDIAEAFF. CDR3 nucleotide sequence: TGCAGCGCCAGGACAGGGGATATCGCTGAAGCTTTCTTT.

This clone was counted only a few times. The V gene is TRBV28, the J gene TRBJ2-7; possibly TRBD2 for D (5 bases). Germline V gene sequence: CDR1 MDHEN, CDR2 SYDVKM. Trimming took off 5 bases at V and 2 bases at J, with 19 bases between the two ends. This CDR3 is 16 amino acids long. CDR3 region: CASSAPYGGNPYEQYF. The CDR3 DNA follows: TGTGCCAGCAGTGCCCCTTATGGAGGAAATCCCTACGAGCAGTACTTC.

This clone was detected a few times. J is TRBJ2-2 and V is TRBV11-2; 9 nucleotides align to TRBD1. V lost 2 bases and J lost 6; bases outside the gene matches: 16. There are 19 residues in the CDR3. CDR1 is SGHAT, CDR2 FQNNGV, per germline. In nucleotides, the CDR3 is TGTGCCAGCAGCTTACTATTCAGTCTAGGGACAGGGAAAGCCGGGGAGCTGTTTTTT. It codes for CASSLLFSLGTGKAGELFF.

This chain links TRBV19 with TRBJ2-7, with TRBD2 identical over 9 bases. J was trimmed by 5 bases and V by 7 bases; bases with no gene match: 3. The CDR3 spans 12 residues. CDR1 is LNHDA and CDR2 is SQIVND in the germline V gene (reference sequence). CDR3 residues: CASNSGSHEQYF. CDR3 DNA: TGTGCCAGTAATAGCGGGAGCCACGAGCAGTACTTC.

The chain is built from TRBV5-1 and TRBJ2-7; TRBD2 matches at 10 bases. This CDR3 spans 17 amino acids. V shed 2 bases and J 3 bases; nucleotides not matched to a gene: 11. Germline-derived CDR1 and CDR2 are SGHRS and YFSETQ. The CDR3, as DNA: TGCGCCAGCAGCTTATCCCAGACAAGCGGGAGGGTCTACGAGCAGTACTTC. This encodes CASSLSQTSGRVYEQYF.

The chain is built from TRBV5-1 and TRBJ2-7; TRBD1 matches at 7 bases. Germline-derived CDR1 and CDR2 are SGHRS and YFSETQ. The CDR3 is 12 amino acids. The V gene end was trimmed by 2 bases and the J gene end by 6 bases; junction bases not matched to a gene: 2. CDR3 coding DNA: TGCGCCAGCAGCTTATCAGGGGGCGAGCAGTACTTC. Amino acid sequence: CASSLSGGEQYF.